This section outlines one TCR beta chain sequence together with its context. Its specificity is unknown. The source of the sample is a study of post-analysis software for immune sequencing data. About the study: Progressive-relapsing, secondary progressive and relapsing-remitting multiple sclerosis were among the disease courses included.

The length of the CDR3 is 16 residues. CDR1 and CDR2 (germline): SGHAT, FQNNGV. TCR beta cDNA libraries included unique molecular identifiers. The source material, roughly 0.9 to 11 million T cells, gave rise to 500,000 or so cDNA molecules. TCRdb called the PCR reads again in MiXCR, with one record for every CDR3 protein. The sample carries 750,000 to 950,000 distinct CDR3 sequences, roughly 50% recorded once. Study findings and constraints: Patients carried several TRBV segments more frequently than controls did, and TRBV5-6, TRBV5-1 and TRBV20-1 were among them.

The receptor was derived from a girl aged 10-17 years with multiple sclerosis. Material: blood. V gene TRBV11-2 combines with J gene TRBJ2-4, with 15 bases aligning to TRBD2. The end of the DNA fits TRBJ2-7 better, so the J call may be wrong. DNA of the CDR3: TGTGCCAGCAGCTTAGGACCGGGACTAGCGGGAGGCGAGCAGTACTTC. This codes for CASSLGPGLAGGEQYF.